This passage covers 6 T cell receptor beta chains from one sample sequenced in a study of CD8+CD57+ T cells in acquired aplastic anemia. Using genomic DNA as the template, TCR beta VDJ and CDR3 profiling was carried out. Each CDR3 protein is one row after TCRdb ran MiXCR on the reads. Seen here are fewer than 85,000 distinct CDR3 sequences, about 70% observed once, and the top ten hold about four fifths. Before being chosen for sequencing, patients had shown CD8+CD57+ cell expansion by flow cytometry. Sequencing was performed on sorted CD4+, CD8+, or CD8+CD57+ T cells (not recorded which) from PBMCs. The receptors were gathered from a human donor with aplastic anemia.

CDR3 in amino acids: CASSLGRLGTQYF. The CDR3 DNA sequence: TGTGCCAGCAGCTTAGGTCGACTGGGGACCCAGTACTTC. The gene calls are TRBV7-2 and TRBJ2-5; no definite D call. The CDR3 runs 13 residues. Trimming removed 1 base from V and 7 bases from J, with 10 bases in between. Germline V gene sequence: CDR1 SGHTA, CDR2 FQGNSA.

In its sample, this clonotype was seen many times. The chain has TRBV20-1 and TRBJ1-5; 8 nucleotides line up with TRBD1. With 0 bases clipped from V and 7 bases from J, the junction kept 8 bases outside the gene matches. The CDR3 sequence is 15 residues long. The germline V gene encodes CDR1 DFQATT and CDR2 SNEGSKA (reference sequence). CDR3 nucleotides: TGCAGTGCTAGAGAGGCCGGACAGGGAAGCCAGCCCCAGCATTTT. Protein: CSAREAGQGSQPQHF.

This chain joins TRBV2 and TRBJ2-7, with TRBD1 matching 10 bases. The CDR3 is 14 amino acids. Germline lookup yields CDR1 SNHLY and CDR2 FYNNEI. J was trimmed by 5 bases and V by 1 base; bases with no gene match: 2. CDR3 bases: TGTGCCAGCAGTGAAGAAGGGACAGGGGACGAGCAGTACTTC. This translates into CASSEEGTGDEQYF.

The chain combines TRBV10-3 with TRBJ2-7; D is ambiguous. The CDR3 length is 13 residues. Per the germline V gene, CDR1 is ENHRY and CDR2 is SYGVKD. Trimming took 3 bases from V and 6 from J, leaving 12 bases between them. CDR3 sequence: CAISDSTAGEQYF. In DNA, the CDR3 is TGTGCCATCAGTGATTCCACAGCCGGCGAGCAGTACTTC.

The table lists this clonotype with a few counts. This CDR3 is missing its conserved last phenylalanine or tryptophan, likely due to a read error. The limits of the CDR3 on the DNA are not certain, so only TCRdb's listed CDR3 is given. This chain connects TRBV15 to TRBJ2-7. Per germline, CDR1 LNHNV and CDR2 YYDKDF (reference sequence). Ends included, the CDR3 has 12 residues. The CDR3 sequence is CATSRDRLDGPR.

Written as DNA, the CDR3 is TGTGCCACCGCGGACTCCTCCTACAATGAGCAGTTCTTC. Translated, it gives CATADSSYNEQFF. The rearrangement joins TRBV24-1 to TRBJ2-1, with TRBD2 as a possible D gene (5 bases). The CDR3 length is 13 residues. The germline gives CDR1 KGHDR, CDR2 SFDVKD. The V end was cut by 9 bases, the J end by 0 bases, with 8 bases between.